This is a list of T cell receptor beta chains from one sample in a study of T cell responses to AZD1222 COVID-19 vaccine. Profiled with immunoSEQ multiplex PCR; TCRdb holds only in-frame clones, not every one. The sample includes 95,000 to 150,000 clones, 85% to 90% of them seen just once. Material: peripheral blood, obtained on day 0 of AZD1222 vaccination. The receptor source for this set is an adult in good health. Both conserved end residues are part of each CDR3. Each record gives: J gene, V gene, D gene, CDR3 protein. D genes are given only for firm matches.

J gene: TRBJ1-5; V gene: TRBV19; D gene: .; CDR3 protein: CASSIENQPQHF
J gene: TRBJ2-2; V gene: TRBV5-4; D gene: .; CDR3 protein: CASSLPSNTGELFF
J gene: TRBJ2-1; V gene: TRBV2; D gene: TRBD2; CDR3 protein: CASSGGASFYNEQFF
J gene: TRBJ2-2; V gene: TRBV27; D gene: TRBD2; CDR3 protein: CASSLWTSGGNTGELFF
J gene: TRBJ1-1; V gene: TRBV19; D gene: .; CDR3 protein: CASSILGGTEAFF
J gene: TRBJ1-5; V gene: TRBV3-1/TRBV3-2; D gene: .; CDR3 protein: CASSQGGGPGNQPQHF
J gene: TRBJ2-7; V gene: TRBV19; D gene: .; CDR3 protein: CASRRQFDSYEQYF
J gene: TRBJ1-3; V gene: TRBV23-1; D gene: .; CDR3 protein: CASSQSGRGGGNTIYF
J gene: TRBJ2-3; V gene: TRBV5-4; D gene: .; CDR3 protein: CASSLGSAADTQYF
J gene: TRBJ2-1; V gene: TRBV6-1; D gene: .; CDR3 protein: CASSEAGTRRGEQFF
J gene: TRBJ1-1; V gene: TRBV6-5; D gene: TRBD1; CDR3 protein: CASRRQGVNTEAFF
J gene: TRBJ2-7; V gene: TRBV14; D gene: .; CDR3 protein: CASSQVSYEQYF
J gene: TRBJ2-7; V gene: TRBV5-5; D gene: .; CDR3 protein: CASSLVREQYF
J gene: TRBJ1-6; V gene: TRBV20-1; D gene: .; CDR3 protein: CSASQAALHF
J gene: TRBJ2-1; V gene: TRBV15; D gene: TRBD2; CDR3 protein: CATSREASGGQYNEQFF
J gene: TRBJ1-2; V gene: TRBV5-1; D gene: .; CDR3 protein: CASSLGARAPQDGYTF
J gene: TRBJ1-4; V gene: TRBV5-4; D gene: TRBD1; CDR3 protein: CASSLRDRNEKLFF
J gene: TRBJ1-1; V gene: TRBV5-1; D gene: .; CDR3 protein: CASSLNSGAEAFF
J gene: TRBJ1-5; V gene: TRBV28; D gene: .; CDR3 protein: CASSLGLTSNQPQHF
J gene: TRBJ1-2; V gene: TRBV29-1; D gene: TRBD1; CDR3 protein: CSTGQGGYGYTF
J gene: TRBJ1-2; V gene: TRBV5-1; D gene: TRBD1; CDR3 protein: CASSSNGQGGGYTF
J gene: TRBJ2-2; V gene: TRBV5-1; D gene: TRBD1; CDR3 protein: CASSVQTGVAGELFF
J gene: TRBJ1-1; V gene: TRBV7-9; D gene: .; CDR3 protein: CASRPGVAVVDTEAFF
J gene: TRBJ1-1; V gene: TRBV6-5; D gene: .; CDR3 protein: CASGPELRNTEAFF
J gene: TRBJ1-1; V gene: TRBV4-1; D gene: .; CDR3 protein: CASSQDPWPGGEAFF
J gene: TRBJ2-7; V gene: TRBV27; D gene: TRBD2; CDR3 protein: CASSSPSGRIYEQYF